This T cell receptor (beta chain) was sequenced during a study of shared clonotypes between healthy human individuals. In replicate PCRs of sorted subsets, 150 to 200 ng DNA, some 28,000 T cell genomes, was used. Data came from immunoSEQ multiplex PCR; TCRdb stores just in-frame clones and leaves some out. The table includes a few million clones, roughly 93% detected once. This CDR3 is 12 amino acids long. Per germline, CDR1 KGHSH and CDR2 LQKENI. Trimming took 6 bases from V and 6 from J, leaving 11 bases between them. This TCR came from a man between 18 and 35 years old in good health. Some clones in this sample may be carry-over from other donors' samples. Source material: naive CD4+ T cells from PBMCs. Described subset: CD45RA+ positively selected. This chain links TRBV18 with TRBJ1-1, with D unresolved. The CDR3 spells CASSQREAEAFF. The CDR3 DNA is TGTGCCAGCTCCCAGAGGGAGGCTGAAGCTTTCTTT.